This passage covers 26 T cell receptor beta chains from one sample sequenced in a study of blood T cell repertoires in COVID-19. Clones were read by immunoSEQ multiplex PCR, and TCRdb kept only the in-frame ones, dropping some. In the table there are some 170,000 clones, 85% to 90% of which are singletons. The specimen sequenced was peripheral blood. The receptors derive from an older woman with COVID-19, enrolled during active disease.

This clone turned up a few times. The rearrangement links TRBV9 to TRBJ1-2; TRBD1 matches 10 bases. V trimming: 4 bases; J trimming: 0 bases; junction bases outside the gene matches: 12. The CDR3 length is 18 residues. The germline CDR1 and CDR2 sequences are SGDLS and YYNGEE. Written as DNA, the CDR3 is TGTGCCAGCAGCTCCCCTGGACAGGGGGGTCCCCCTAACTATGGCTACACCTTC. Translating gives CASSSPGQGGPPNYGYTF.

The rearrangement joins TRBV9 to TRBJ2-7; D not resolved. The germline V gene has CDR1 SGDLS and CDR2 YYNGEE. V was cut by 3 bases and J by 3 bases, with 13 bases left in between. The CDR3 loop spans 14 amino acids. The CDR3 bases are TGTGCCAGCAGCGCCACGGAGATACTCTACGAGCAGTACTTC. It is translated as CASSATEILYEQYF.

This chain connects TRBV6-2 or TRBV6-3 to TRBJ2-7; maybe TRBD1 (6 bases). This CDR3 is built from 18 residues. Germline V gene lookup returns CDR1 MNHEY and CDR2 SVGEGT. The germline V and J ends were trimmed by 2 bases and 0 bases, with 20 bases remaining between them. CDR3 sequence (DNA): TGTGCCAGCAGTTACCCCATTCCCACGACAGGCAACTCCTACGAGCAGTACTTC. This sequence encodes CASSYPIPTTGNSYEQYF.

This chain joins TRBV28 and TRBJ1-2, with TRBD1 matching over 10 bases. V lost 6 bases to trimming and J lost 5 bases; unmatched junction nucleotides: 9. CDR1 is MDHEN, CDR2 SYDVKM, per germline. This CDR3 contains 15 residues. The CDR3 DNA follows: TGTGCCAGCAGCCCAACCGGGACAGGGGCTTATGGCTACACCTTC. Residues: CASSPTGTGAYGYTF.

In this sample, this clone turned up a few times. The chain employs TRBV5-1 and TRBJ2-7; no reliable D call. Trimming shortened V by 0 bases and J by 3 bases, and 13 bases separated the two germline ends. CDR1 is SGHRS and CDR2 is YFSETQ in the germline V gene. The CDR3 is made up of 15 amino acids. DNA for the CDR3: TGCGCCAGCAGCTTGGACTTCCCCCAGGACTACGAGCAGTACTTC. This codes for CASSLDFPQDYEQYF.

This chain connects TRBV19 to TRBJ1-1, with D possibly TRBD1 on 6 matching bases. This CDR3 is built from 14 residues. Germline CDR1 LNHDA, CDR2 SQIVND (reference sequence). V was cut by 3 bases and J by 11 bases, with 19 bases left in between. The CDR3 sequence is CASSMSTQGKEAFF. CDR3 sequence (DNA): TGTGCCAGTAGTATGTCCACACAGGGAAAGGAGGCTTTCTTT.

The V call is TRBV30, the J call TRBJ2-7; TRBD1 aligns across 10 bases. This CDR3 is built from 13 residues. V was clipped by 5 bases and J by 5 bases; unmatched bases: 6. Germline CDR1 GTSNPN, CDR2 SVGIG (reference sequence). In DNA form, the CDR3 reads TGTGCCTGGGATATGACAGGGGGCCACGAGCAGTACTTC. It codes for CAWDMTGGHEQYF.

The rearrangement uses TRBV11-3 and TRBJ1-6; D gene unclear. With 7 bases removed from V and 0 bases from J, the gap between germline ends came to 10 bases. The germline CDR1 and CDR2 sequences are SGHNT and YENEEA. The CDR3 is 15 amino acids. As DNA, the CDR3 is TGTGCCAGCACCCCGAGTTCCTCCTATAATTCACCCCTCCACTTT. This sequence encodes CASTPSSSYNSPLHF. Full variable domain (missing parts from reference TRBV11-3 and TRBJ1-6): EAGVVQSPRYKIIEKKQPVAFWCNPISGHNTLYWYLQNLGQGPELLIRYENEEAVDDSQLPKDRFSAERLKGVDSTLKIQPAELGDSAVYLCASTPSSSYNSPLHFGNGTRLTVT.

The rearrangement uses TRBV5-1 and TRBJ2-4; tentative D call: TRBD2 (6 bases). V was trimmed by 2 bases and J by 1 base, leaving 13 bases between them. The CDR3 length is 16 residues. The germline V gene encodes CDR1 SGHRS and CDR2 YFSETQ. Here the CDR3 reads CASSFKAGTAKNIQYF. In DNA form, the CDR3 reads TGCGCCAGCAGCTTTAAAGCGGGCACGGCCAAAAACATTCAGTACTTC.

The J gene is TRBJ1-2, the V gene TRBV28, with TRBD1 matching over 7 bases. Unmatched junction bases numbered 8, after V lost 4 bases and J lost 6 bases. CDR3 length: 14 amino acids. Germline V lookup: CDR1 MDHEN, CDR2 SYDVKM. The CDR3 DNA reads TGTGCCAGCAGTTCCACACAGGGGTCCCATGGCTACACCTTC. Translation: CASSSTQGSHGYTF.

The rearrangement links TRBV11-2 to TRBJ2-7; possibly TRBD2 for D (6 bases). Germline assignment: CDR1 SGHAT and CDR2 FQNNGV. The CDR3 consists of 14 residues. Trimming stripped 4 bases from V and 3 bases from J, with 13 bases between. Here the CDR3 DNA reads TGTGCCAGCAGCTCTAGGCGCGGGAACTACGAGCAGTACTTC. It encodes CASSSRRGNYEQYF.

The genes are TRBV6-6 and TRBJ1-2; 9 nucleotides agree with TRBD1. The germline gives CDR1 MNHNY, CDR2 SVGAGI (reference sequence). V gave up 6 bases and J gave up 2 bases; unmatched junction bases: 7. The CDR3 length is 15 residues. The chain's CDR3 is CASRRQGVGNYGYTF. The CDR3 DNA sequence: TGTGCCAGCAGGCGACAGGGGGTAGGGAACTATGGCTACACCTTC.

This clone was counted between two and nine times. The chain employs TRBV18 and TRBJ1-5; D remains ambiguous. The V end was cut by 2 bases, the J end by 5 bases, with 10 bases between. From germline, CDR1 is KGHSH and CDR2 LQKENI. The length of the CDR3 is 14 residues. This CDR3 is CASSPSGFDQPQHF. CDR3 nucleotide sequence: TGTGCCAGCTCACCATCCGGGTTCGATCAGCCCCAGCATTTT.

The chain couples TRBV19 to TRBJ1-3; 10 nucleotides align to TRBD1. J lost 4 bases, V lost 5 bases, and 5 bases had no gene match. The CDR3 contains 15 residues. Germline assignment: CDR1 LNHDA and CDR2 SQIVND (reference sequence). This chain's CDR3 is CASSDDRGPGNTIYF. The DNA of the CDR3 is TGTGCCAGTAGTGATGACAGGGGGCCCGGAAACACCATATATTTT.

CDR3 nucleotides: TGTGCCAGCGGGGGGGGGATAAACGAGCAGTACTTC. As protein: CASGGGINEQYF. The rearrangement uses TRBV6-6 and TRBJ2-7, with 7 bases that match TRBD2. CDR1 and CDR2 (germline): MNHNY, SVGAGI (reference sequence). This CDR3 region has 12 residues. The V and J ends lost 8 bases and 5 bases, in that order; junction bases with no gene match: 6.

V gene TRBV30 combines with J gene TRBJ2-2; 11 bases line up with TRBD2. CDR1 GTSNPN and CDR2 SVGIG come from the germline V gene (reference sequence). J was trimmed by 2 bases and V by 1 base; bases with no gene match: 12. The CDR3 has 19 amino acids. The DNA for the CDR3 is TGTGCCTGGAGTGGGGCCGGGACTAGCGGCTTAGACAACACCGGGGAGCTGTTTTTT. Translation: CAWSGAGTSGLDNTGELFF.

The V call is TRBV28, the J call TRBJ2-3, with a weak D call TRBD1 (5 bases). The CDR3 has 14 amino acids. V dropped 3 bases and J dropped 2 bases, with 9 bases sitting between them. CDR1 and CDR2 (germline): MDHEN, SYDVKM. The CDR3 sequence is CASSFDRDTDTQYF. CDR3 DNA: TGTGCCAGCAGTTTTGACAGAGACACAGATACGCAGTATTTT.

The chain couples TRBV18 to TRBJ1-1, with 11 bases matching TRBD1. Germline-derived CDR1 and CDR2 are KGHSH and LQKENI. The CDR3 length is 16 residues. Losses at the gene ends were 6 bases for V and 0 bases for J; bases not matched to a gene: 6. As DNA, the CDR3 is TGTGCCAGCTCGCGGACAGGGGGCTCAATGAACACTGAAGCTTTCTTT. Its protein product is CASSRTGGSMNTEAFF.

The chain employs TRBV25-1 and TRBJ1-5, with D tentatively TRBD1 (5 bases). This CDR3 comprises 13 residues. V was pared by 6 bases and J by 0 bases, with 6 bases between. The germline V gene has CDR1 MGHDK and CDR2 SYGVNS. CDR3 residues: CASRQGSNQPQHF. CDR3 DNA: TGTGCCAGCAGGCAGGGTAGCAATCAGCCCCAGCATTTT.

The CDR3 here is CASSEPAKNIQYF. The CDR3 DNA sequence: TGTGCCAGCAGTGAACCGGCCAAAAACATTCAGTACTTC. This chain connects TRBV6-1 to TRBJ2-4; D gene unclear. Germline values: CDR1 MNHNS, CDR2 SASEGT. The ends were cut back, 2 bases at V and 1 base at J, with 3 bases in the middle. The CDR3 length is 13 residues.

Here the CDR3 DNA reads TGTGCCACCAGCAGAGACAGGGATATATGGCTGAGCTACACCTTC. Its translation is CATSRDRDIWLSYTF. J is TRBJ1-2 and V is TRBV15; tentatively, D is TRBD1 (5 bases). The CDR3 has 15 residues. The V end lost 0 bases, the J end lost 9 bases, and 17 bases lay between the germline ends. The V gene's germline CDR1 is LNHNV and CDR2 YYDKDF (reference sequence).

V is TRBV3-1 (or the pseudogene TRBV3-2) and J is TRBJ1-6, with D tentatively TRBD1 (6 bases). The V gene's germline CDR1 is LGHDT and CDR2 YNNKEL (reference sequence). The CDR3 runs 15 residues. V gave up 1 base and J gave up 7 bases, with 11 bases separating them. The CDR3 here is CASSQARTANSPLHF. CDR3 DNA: TGTGCCAGCAGCCAAGCACGGACAGCCAATTCACCCCTCCACTTT.

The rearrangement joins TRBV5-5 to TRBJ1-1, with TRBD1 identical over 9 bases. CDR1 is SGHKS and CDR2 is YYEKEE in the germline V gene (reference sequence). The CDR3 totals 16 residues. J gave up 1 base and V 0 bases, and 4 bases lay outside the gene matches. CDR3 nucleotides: TGTGCCAGCAGCTTGGTACAGGGGGCGCGGAACACTGAAGCTTTCTTT. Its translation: CASSLVQGARNTEAFF.

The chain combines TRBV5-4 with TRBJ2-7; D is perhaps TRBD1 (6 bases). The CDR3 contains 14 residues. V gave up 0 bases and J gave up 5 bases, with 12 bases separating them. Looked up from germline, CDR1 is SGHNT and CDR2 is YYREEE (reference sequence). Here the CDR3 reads CASSLDQGLNEQYF. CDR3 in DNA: TGTGCCAGCAGCTTGGACCAGGGGCTCAACGAGCAGTACTTC.

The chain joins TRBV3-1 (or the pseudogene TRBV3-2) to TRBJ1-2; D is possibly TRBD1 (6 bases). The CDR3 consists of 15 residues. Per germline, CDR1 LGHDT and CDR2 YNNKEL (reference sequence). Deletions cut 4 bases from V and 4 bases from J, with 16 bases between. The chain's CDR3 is CASSLGSGGGYGYTF. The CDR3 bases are TGTGCCAGCAGCCTGGGGTCGGGGGGCGGCTATGGCTACACCTTC.

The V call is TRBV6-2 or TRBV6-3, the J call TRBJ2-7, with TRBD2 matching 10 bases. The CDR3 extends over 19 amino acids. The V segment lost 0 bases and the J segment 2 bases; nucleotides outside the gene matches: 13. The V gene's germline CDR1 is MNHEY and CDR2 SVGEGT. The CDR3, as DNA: TGTGCCAGCAGTTACTCGGTACTTAGCGGGAGGTTCTTCCCCTACGAGCAGTACTTC. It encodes CASSYSVLSGRFFPYEQYF.